The 9 T cell receptor beta chains presented below share a single source sample, sequenced in a study of CD8+ T cells in alopecia areata. After isolation, RNA underwent reverse transcription to generate cDNA as the sequencing template. Only in-frame clones appear in the TCRdb table, and some are missing; sequencing was by immunoSEQ multiplex PCR. The sample includes over 95,000 clones, 55% to 60% of them seen just once. The treatment denotes: oral pan-JAK inhibitor, 5-10 mg twice daily. This specimen was CD4+ T cells sorted from blood, taken at week 24, from a patient treated with tofacitinib. These receptors all come from a human donor with alopecia areata.

V gene TRBV11-2 combines with J gene TRBJ2-2; D ambiguous. The CDR3 has 13 amino acids. Trimming took off 4 bases at V and 6 bases at J, with 9 bases between the two ends. The V gene's germline CDR1 is SGHAT and CDR2 FQNNGV. CDR3 DNA sequence: TGTGCCAGCAGCTCTATCCTGGCCGGGGAGCTGTTTTTT. This gives the protein CASSSILAGELFF.

The chain employs TRBV23-1 and TRBJ1-2; D is possibly TRBD1 (5 bases). TRBV23-1 is an open reading frame whose function is uncertain. The V end was cut by 4 bases, the J end by 4 bases, with 13 bases between. The CDR3 covers 14 residues. As DNA, the CDR3 is TGCGCCAGCAGTCCGCAGTGGGGCTTCTATGGCTACACCTTC. Translation gives CASSPQWGFYGYTF.

The rearrangement uses TRBV5-4 and TRBJ1-2, with D maybe TRBD1 (6 bases). Between the trimmed V and J ends, which lost 4 bases and 4 bases, there was a span of 11 bases. This CDR3 spans 13 amino acids. CDR1 and CDR2 (germline): SGHNT, YYREEE (reference sequence). The CDR3 sequence: CASSPRGGYGYTF. The CDR3, as DNA: TGTGCCAGCAGCCCGAGGGGGGGCTATGGCTACACCTTC.

The chain joins TRBV10-3 to TRBJ2-3; 12 positions agree with TRBD1. Trimming at V came to 6 bases and at J to 6 bases, leaving 4 bases not matched to a gene. Germline V CDR1 and CDR2: ENHRY, SYGVKD. The CDR3 contains 14 residues. CDR3: CAISRDRGPDTQYF. CDR3 coding DNA: TGTGCCATCAGCAGGGACAGGGGGCCCGATACGCAGTATTTT.

To note about this clone: This sample includes further DNA sequences coding for the same CDR3. The V call is TRBV4-2, the J call TRBJ2-1; no clear D gene. V was clipped by 0 bases and J by 9 bases, with 6 bases between them. This CDR3 spans 12 amino acids. CDR1 and CDR2 (germline): LGHNA, YNFKEQ. CDR3 bases: TGTGCCAGCAGCCAAGATGGCGGTGAGCAGTTCTTC. It specifies CASSQDGGEQFF.

This clone was counted only a few times. The rearrangement uses TRBV5-1 and TRBJ2-3; perhaps TRBD2 as D (5 bases). Germline values: CDR1 SGHRS, CDR2 YFSETQ. The CDR3 sequence is 16 residues long. The V end lost 1 base, the J end lost 4 bases, and 16 bases lay between the germline ends. CDR3 DNA sequence: TGCGCCAGCAGCTTGTTTGTCGGGGATGTGTCAGATACGCAGTATTTT. Protein: CASSLFVGDVSDTQYF. Using reference TRBV5-1 and TRBJ2-3 for the parts outside the CDR3, the full variable domain is KAGVTQTPRYLIKTRGQQVTLSCSPISGHRSVSWYQQTPGQGLQFLFEYFSETQRNKGNFPGRFSGRQFSNSRSEMNVSTLELGDSALYLCASSLFVGDVSDTQYFGPGTRLTVL.

The gene calls are TRBV4-3 and TRBJ1-2; D remains ambiguous. Germline V gives CDR1 LGHNA, CDR2 YSLEER. This CDR3 contains 16 residues. Trimming shortened V by 0 bases and J by 4 bases, and 15 bases separated the two germline ends. The CDR3 region is CASSQDLAGSFYGYTF. Written as DNA, the CDR3 is TGCGCCAGCAGCCAAGATTTGGCCGGCAGCTTCTATGGCTACACCTTC.

This chain joins TRBV29-1 and TRBJ1-4, with D possibly being TRBD1 (6 bases). From germline, CDR1 is SQVTM and CDR2 ANQGSEA. The germline V and J ends were trimmed by 5 bases and 10 bases, with 17 bases remaining between them. The CDR3 runs 13 residues. The CDR3 coding sequence is TGCAGCGTTTTGACAGGCGCCCAAGGAAAACTGTTTTTT. Translation: CSVLTGAQGKLFF.

This sequence joins TRBV7-9 and TRBJ2-7, with 7 bases that match TRBD2. The CDR3 has 14 residues. Germline trimming cut 2 bases from V and 4 bases from J; bases unmatched to any gene: 5. CDR1 SEHNR and CDR2 FQNEAQ come from the germline V gene (reference sequence). The CDR3 region is CASSLQASGYEQYF. CDR3 in DNA: TGTGCCAGCAGCTTACAGGCTAGCGGATACGAGCAGTACTTC.